Detailed here is one TCR beta chain. Its specificity is not known. This entry comes from a study of vaccination effects on CD4 cells after COVID-19. Overall study: Participants were given two doses of BNT162b2 or mRNA-1273 vaccine.

After expansion with viral peptide pools in the ViraFEST assay, antigen-specific CD4+ T cells were sequenced. Culturing for roughly 9 days preceded CD4+ T cell isolation. Testing of the vaccine recipients showed negative nucleocapsid antibodies and no prior SARS-CoV-2 infection. PBMC cultures contained about 2 million cells per well, approximately 9.2 IU/ml IL-2 and roughly 9.5 ug/ml peptides. A half-volume exchange with IL-2 medium occurred on days 3 and 7. Repertoires were generated with immunoSEQ multiplex PCR, while TCRdb's copy carries only in-frame clones and drops some. The repertoire has approximately 68,000 clones, 60% to 85% of them found once; the top ten carry roughly a tenth. Study-level findings and limits: Small numbers of convalescent patients limited the study. It also lacked early post-infection timepoints.

This CDR3 is 13 amino acids long. The germline V gene has CDR1 SGHDN and CDR2 FVKESK. Trimming took off 6 bases at V and 4 bases at J, with 12 bases between the two ends. The TCR comes from a human donor who received a COVID-19 vaccine. This chain links TRBV14 with TRBJ1-2; D remains ambiguous. The source material was CD4+ T cells from PBMCs cultured with SARS-CoV-2 spike peptides, sampled before COVID-19 vaccination. The CDR3 coding sequence is TGTGCCAGCAGTCCCGACATGACCTATGGCTACACCTTC. This gives the protein CASSPDMTYGYTF.